The following is a T cell receptor beta chain sequence with its context. This clonotype has just a few counts. The clone's antigen remains unknown. A junction boundary mismatches the germline segment, possibly from a read error. These data belong to a study of blood T cells in healthy people across ages (dated by TCRdb to about 2015). As for the study more broadly: Template switching captured roughly one uniquely barcoded TCR beta cDNA molecule per two T cells in model experiments. Using deep sequencing normalized with unique cDNA molecular identifiers, the study measured how TCR beta repertoire diversity changes with age. Four age groups were formed from the donors: young (average around 15 years), middle-aged (around 37), aged (approximately 60) and long-lived (around 80). Donors of different ages were randomly distributed across sequencing lanes to avoid experimental bias. The study analyzed two additional independent replicas of 1 million unique cDNA reads from the same blood draw for two donors, one aged 18 to 29 and one aged 80 or older. On the study overall, not on this receptor specifically: Estimates of total diversity based on one million sequenced T cells were regarded as lower bounds and as underestimates. A strong correlation was found between observed TCR beta diversity and the percentage of naive T cells measured by flow cytometry. Conclusive comparison of naive and antigen-experienced compartments was prevented by the profiling of bulk unsorted PBMCs. Compared with the aged group, the long-lived group had more naive CD4+ T cells, fewer expanded clones and increased TCR diversity, a pattern suggesting age selection. The CMV infection status of donors was not known, potentially confounding age-related changes in expanded clonotypes. As age increased, observed TCR beta diversity per million T cells dropped in a roughly linear way, and a significant reduction was already evident by age around 41.

The donors were 40 or so Caucasian individuals from Russia, aged 6 to 90 years, who were systemically healthy. Approximately 9.3 milliliters of peripheral blood were collected from each donor into EDTA-treated Vacutainer tubes. Ficoll-Paque density-gradient centrifugation was used to isolate PBMCs, with at least 7 million per sample. Trizol reagent was used to extract total RNA from PBMCs, with at least 5.5 micrograms per sample. For every donor, an aliquot of PBMCs went through flow cytometry to measure the percentages of naive CD45RAhigh/CD27high T cells. The library was produced with 5' RACE. TCRdb records Illumina HiSeq 2500 as the sequencer. A second PCR of roughly 7 to 11 cycles was performed with a sample-barcoded 5' primer and a J-beta primer mix. Each TCR beta cDNA molecule received a unique molecular identifier from a template-switch 5' adaptor carrying 12 random nucleotides. Each sample yielded at least 2.5 million CDR3-containing paired-end reads. The Mint cDNA synthesis kit, primed by a TRBC-specific oligonucleotide, was used to synthesize first-strand cDNA from all RNA. Following uracil-DNA glycosylase treatment, a first 18-cycle PCR with universal primers M1SS and BC2_uni_R was performed on all cDNA. Under the source paper's analysis protocol: For normalization, 1 million high-quality reads, each with a distinct molecular identifier, were randomly selected from each sample. Instead of being binned into consensus sequences, reads that shared molecular identifiers were thrown out. MiTCR, set to a Q25 quality threshold and the strictest error-elimination algorithm, was used for CDR3 identification, clonotype clustering and error correction. A nonparametric unseen species model using Euler transformation provided a lower-bound estimate of total TCR beta diversity. The public reads were quality trimmed at Q25 with fastp and then assembled into clones with MiXCR by TCRdb, keeping productive beta chains. For every CDR3 protein sequence, its rows merge into one entry that carries the most common genes and DNA. The V and J calls come from TCRdb's annotation, not from the publication. The table for this sample lists more than 500,000 distinct CDR3 sequences; about 26% of them were counted only once. The ten top clones hold around a sixth of the sample.

Spanning cysteine to phenylalanine, the CDR3 consists of 15 amino acids. Left in the record is the CDR3 DNA by itself, 45 bases read in frame from the first base. As encoded in the germline V gene, CDR1 is SGHVS while CDR2 is FNYEAQ. This receptor was obtained from an older woman in good health. The V and J segments used are TRBV7-6 and TRBJ1-4, and TRBD1 matches 10 of the central bases. Sequenced sample: blood. This receptor has the CDR3 CASSSWTGGGEKLSF. The base sequence is TGTGCCAGCAGCTCCTGGACAGGGGGAGGTGAAAAACTGTCTTTT.